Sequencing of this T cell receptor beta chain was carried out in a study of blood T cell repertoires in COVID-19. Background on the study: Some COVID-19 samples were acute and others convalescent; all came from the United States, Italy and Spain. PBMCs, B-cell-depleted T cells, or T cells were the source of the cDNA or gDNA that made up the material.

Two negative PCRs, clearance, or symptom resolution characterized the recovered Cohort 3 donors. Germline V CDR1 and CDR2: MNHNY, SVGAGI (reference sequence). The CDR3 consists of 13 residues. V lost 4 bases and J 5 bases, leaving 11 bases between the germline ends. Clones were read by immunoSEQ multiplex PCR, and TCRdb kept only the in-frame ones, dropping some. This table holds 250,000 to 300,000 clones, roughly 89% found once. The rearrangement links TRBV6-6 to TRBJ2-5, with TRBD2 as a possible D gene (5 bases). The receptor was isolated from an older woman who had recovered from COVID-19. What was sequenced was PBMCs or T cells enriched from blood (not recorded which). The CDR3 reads CASSSLPGETQYF. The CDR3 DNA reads TGTGCCAGCAGTTCGCTCCCGGGGGAGACCCAGTACTTC.